The 17 T cell receptor beta chains below come from one sample, sequenced in a study of blood T cell repertoires in COVID-19. Using immunoSEQ multiplex PCR, the repertoire was profiled, and TCRdb retains in-frame clones only, with some absent. Among around 150,000 clones listed, 65% to 90% were seen once. Sequencing used peripheral blood. All receptors derive from a woman aged 45-65 years in a cohort sampled during active or convalescent COVID-19.

The V call is TRBV2, the J call TRBJ1-5; a possible D gene is TRBD1 (6 bases). Germline values: CDR1 SNHLY, CDR2 FYNNEI. The CDR3 sequence is 16 residues long. Trimming shortened V by 6 bases and J by 2 bases, and 17 bases separated the two germline ends. The DNA for the CDR3 is TGTGCCAGCAGCCGCCACGGGACACCCCGCAATCAGCCCCAGCATTTT. Encoded protein: CASSRHGTPRNQPQHF.

V and J are TRBV7-8 and TRBJ1-6; 7 positions agree with TRBD1. This CDR3 region has 20 residues. CDR1 and CDR2 from the germline V gene are SGHVS and FQNEAQ. V trimming: 4 bases; J trimming: 0 bases; junction bases outside the gene matches: 15. DNA for the CDR3: TGTGCCAGCAGCTCGGGCAGGGGGGCGGGTTTAAGCTCCTATAATTCACCCCTCCACTTT. Translated, it gives CASSSGRGAGLSSYNSPLHF.

This clone was seen only once. This sequence joins TRBV30 and TRBJ2-2; 7 bases match TRBD1. The length of the CDR3 is 14 residues. J lost 0 bases, V lost 5 bases, and 3 bases had no gene match. Germline CDR1 is GTSNPN and CDR2 is SVGIG (reference sequence). CDR3 bases: TGTGCCTGGCGACAGGGACCGAACACCGGGGAGCTGTTTTTT. Residues: CAWRQGPNTGELFF.

The chain carries TRBV5-6 and TRBJ1-2; D gene ambiguous. Germline V gives CDR1 SGHDT, CDR2 YYEEEE. V was clipped by 0 bases and J by 4 bases, with 16 bases between them. This CDR3 spans 16 amino acids. The DNA of the CDR3 is TGTGCCAGCAGCTTGGACATTGTCGCAGGAACCTATGGCTACACCTTC. The encoded protein is CASSLDIVAGTYGYTF.

The rearrangement uses TRBV28 and TRBJ2-5; no firm D call. The CDR3 contains 10 residues. Germline CDR1 and CDR2: MDHEN and SYDVKM. The CDR3, as DNA: TGTATGTGCGTATTGGAGACCCAGTACTTC. This gives the protein CMCVLETQYF.

The genes are TRBV4-1 and TRBJ1-4; 7 bases are a match to TRBD1. Losses at the gene ends were 1 base for V and 6 bases for J; bases not matched to a gene: 5. The CDR3 extends over 15 amino acids. Per the germline V gene, CDR1 is MGHRA and CDR2 is YSYEKL. CDR3: CASSQVGQSDEKLFF. CDR3 in DNA: TGCGCCAGCAGCCAAGTGGGACAGTCCGATGAAAAACTGTTTTTT.

The chain combines TRBV10-3 with TRBJ1-4, with D unclear. Trimming removed 3 bases from V and 8 bases from J, with 10 bases in between. CDR1 and CDR2 from the germline V gene are ENHRY and SYGVKD. The CDR3 is 13 residues long. The CDR3 reads CAISEEGGEKLFF. The CDR3 DNA reads as TGTGCCATCAGTGAAGAGGGAGGGGAAAAACTGTTTTTT.

This chain links TRBV4-3 with TRBJ2-7; 9 nucleotides line up with TRBD2. Trimming removed 0 bases from V and 2 bases from J; junction bases left unmatched: 5. This CDR3 region has 16 residues. Germline CDR1 reads LGHNA; CDR2 reads YSLEER. The CDR3 DNA reads as TGCGCCAGCAGCCAAGATGAGGCGGGGGGGACCTACGAGCAGTACTTC. Translation: CASSQDEAGGTYEQYF.

The gene calls are TRBV7-2 and TRBJ1-2; D is unresolved. The CDR3 contains 15 residues. Trimming took off 0 bases at V and 2 bases at J, with 10 bases between the two ends. Germline assignment: CDR1 SGHTA and CDR2 FQGNSA. The CDR3 sequence: CASSLAPTHNYGYTF. The CDR3 nucleotides read TGTGCCAGCAGCTTAGCCCCGACACACAACTATGGCTACACCTTC.

This sequence joins TRBV2 and TRBJ1-1; 7 nucleotides agree with TRBD1. The CDR3 is made up of 14 amino acids. Germline V CDR1 and CDR2: SNHLY, FYNNEI. V was pared by 6 bases and J by 3 bases, with 7 bases of the junction left unmatched. The chain's CDR3 is CASSNRGRDTEAFF. The CDR3 nucleotides are TGTGCCAGCAGCAACAGGGGACGGGACACTGAAGCTTTCTTT.

This sequence joins TRBV6-2 or TRBV6-3 and TRBJ2-1, with 8 bases aligning to TRBD2. With 5 bases clipped from V and 6 bases from J, the junction kept 15 bases outside the gene matches. This CDR3 region has 17 residues. CDR1 is MNHEY and CDR2 is SVGEGT in the germline V gene. CDR3 DNA sequence: TGTGCCAGCAGTCAGTTACGGACTAGCTCTCGGGGCAATGAGCAGTTCTTC. It codes for CASSQLRTSSRGNEQFF.

DNA for the CDR3: TGTGCCAGTAGTCGTCGGGGTTGGCAGCCCCAGCATTTT. Protein sequence: CASSRRGWQPQHF. The chain couples TRBV19 to TRBJ1-5, with unresolved D. The germline V gene encodes CDR1 LNHDA and CDR2 SQIVND (reference sequence). The CDR3 length is 13 residues. The germline V and J ends were trimmed by 5 bases and 7 bases, with 12 bases remaining between them.

This clone has just one count. The rearrangement uses TRBV18 and TRBJ1-6; the D gene is possibly TRBD1 (6 bases). CDR3 size: 15 residues. CDR1 and CDR2 (germline): KGHSH, LQKENI. V was shortened by 3 bases and J by 8 bases, with 14 bases between the two germline ends. CDR3 DNA sequence: TGTGCCAGCTCACCCAGTGACAGGATCTATTCACCCCTCCACTTT. The encoded protein is CASSPSDRIYSPLHF.

The chain links TRBV12-3 or TRBV12-4 to TRBJ1-2; tentative D call: TRBD1 (6 bases). Trimming pared 5 bases from V and 3 bases from J, leaving 10 bases between. The length of the CDR3 is 13 residues. The CDR3 spells CASSPGTHYGYTF. The CDR3 DNA sequence: TGTGCCAGCAGTCCCGGGACACACTATGGCTACACCTTC.

This clone showed up just once. This chain links TRBV9 with TRBJ2-1; D perhaps matches TRBD2 (6 bases). The CDR3 contains 14 residues. The V end was cut by 4 bases, the J end by 4 bases, with 12 bases between. Germline V gene lookup returns CDR1 SGDLS and CDR2 YYNGEE. This CDR3 reads CASSPLREYNEQFF. The DNA of the CDR3 is TGTGCCAGCAGCCCGTTACGGGAGTACAATGAGCAGTTCTTC.

J is TRBJ1-2 and V is TRBV19; unclear D gene. The CDR3 covers 12 residues. Trimming took off 8 bases at V and 1 base at J, with 8 bases between the two ends. From germline, CDR1 is LNHDA and CDR2 SQIVND (reference sequence). The CDR3 loop is CASGRFNYGYTF. The CDR3 DNA reads TGTGCCAGTGGGCGATTTAACTATGGCTACACCTTC.

The CDR3 nucleotides are TGCAGCGAACTAGCGGGGGGGCAAGAGACCCAGTACTTC. Its protein is CSELAGGQETQYF. The genes are TRBV29-1 and TRBJ2-5; 13 nucleotides agree with TRBD2. CDR3 size: 13 residues. Germline-derived CDR1 and CDR2 are SQVTM and ANQGSEA. V was clipped by 7 bases and J by 2 bases; unmatched bases: 1.